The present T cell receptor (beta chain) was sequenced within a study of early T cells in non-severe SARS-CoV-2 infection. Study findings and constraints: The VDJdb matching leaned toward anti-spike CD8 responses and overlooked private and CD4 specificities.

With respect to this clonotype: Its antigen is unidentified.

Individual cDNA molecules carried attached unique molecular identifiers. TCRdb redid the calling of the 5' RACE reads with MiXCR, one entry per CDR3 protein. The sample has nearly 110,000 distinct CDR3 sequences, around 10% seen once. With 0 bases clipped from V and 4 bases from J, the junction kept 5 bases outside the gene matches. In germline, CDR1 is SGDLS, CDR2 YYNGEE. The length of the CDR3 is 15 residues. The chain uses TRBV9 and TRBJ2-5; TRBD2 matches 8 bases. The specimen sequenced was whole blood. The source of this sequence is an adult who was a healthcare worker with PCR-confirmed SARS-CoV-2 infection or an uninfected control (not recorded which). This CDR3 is CASSVVAGRAETQYF. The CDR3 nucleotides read TGTGCCAGCAGCGTAGTAGCGGGACGGGCAGAGACCCAGTACTTC.